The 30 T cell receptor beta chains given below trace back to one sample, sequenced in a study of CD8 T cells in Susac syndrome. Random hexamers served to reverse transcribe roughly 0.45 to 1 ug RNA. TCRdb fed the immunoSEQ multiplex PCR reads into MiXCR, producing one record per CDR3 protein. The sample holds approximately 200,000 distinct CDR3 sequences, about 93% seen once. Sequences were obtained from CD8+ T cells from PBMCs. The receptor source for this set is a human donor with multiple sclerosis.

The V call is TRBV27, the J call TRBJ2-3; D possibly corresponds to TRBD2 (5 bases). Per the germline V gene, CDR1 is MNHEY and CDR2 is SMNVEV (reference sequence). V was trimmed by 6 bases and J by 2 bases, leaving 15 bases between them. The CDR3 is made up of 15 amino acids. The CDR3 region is CASSSPVGDTDTQYF. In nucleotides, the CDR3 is TGTGCCAGCAGCTCTCCGGTCGGGGACACAGATACGCAGTATTTT.

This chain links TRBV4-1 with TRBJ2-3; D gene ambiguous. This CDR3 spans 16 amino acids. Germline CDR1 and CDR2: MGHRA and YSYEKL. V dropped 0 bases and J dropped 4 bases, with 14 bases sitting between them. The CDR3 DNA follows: TGCGCCAGCAGCCAAGAGGACCACCCTACTCCAGATACGCAGTATTTT. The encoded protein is CASSQEDHPTPDTQYF.

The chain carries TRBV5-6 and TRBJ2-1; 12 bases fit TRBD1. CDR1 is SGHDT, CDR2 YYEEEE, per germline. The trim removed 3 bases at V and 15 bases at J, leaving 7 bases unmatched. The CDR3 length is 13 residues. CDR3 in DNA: TGTGCCAGCAGCTCTGGGACAGGGGGCGAACCGTTCTTC. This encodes CASSSGTGGEPFF.

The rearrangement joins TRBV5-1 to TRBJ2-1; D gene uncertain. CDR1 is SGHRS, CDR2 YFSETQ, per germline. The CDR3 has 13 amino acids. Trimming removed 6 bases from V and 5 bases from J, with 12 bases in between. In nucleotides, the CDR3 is TGCGCCAGCAAGGGAACCTTAGACAATGAGCAGTTCTTC. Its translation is CASKGTLDNEQFF.

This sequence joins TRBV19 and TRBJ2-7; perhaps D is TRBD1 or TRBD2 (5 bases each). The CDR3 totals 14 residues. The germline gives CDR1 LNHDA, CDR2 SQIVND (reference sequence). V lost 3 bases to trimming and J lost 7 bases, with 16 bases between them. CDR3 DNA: TGTGCCAGTAGTATTGGGGGTTCTGCTCGTGAGCAGTACTTC. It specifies CASSIGGSAREQYF.

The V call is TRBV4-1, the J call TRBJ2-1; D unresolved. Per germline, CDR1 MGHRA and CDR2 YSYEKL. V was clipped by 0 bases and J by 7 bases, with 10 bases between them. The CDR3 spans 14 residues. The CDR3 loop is CASSQDQAENEQFF. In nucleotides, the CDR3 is TGCGCCAGCAGCCAAGATCAGGCGGAGAATGAGCAGTTCTTC.

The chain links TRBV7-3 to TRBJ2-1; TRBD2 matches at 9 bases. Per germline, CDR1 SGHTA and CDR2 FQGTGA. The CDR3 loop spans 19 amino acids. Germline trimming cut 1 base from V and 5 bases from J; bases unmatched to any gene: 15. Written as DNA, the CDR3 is TGTGCCAGCAGCTTAATGCAGCCCTGGGTAGCGGGGGACCACAATGAGCAGTTCTTC. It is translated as CASSLMQPWVAGDHNEQFF.

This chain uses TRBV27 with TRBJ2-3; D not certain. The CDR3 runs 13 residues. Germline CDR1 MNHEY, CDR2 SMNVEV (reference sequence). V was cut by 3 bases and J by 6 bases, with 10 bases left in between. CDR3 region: CASSLWASDTQYF. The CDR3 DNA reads TGTGCCAGCAGTTTGTGGGCTTCGGATACGCAGTATTTT.

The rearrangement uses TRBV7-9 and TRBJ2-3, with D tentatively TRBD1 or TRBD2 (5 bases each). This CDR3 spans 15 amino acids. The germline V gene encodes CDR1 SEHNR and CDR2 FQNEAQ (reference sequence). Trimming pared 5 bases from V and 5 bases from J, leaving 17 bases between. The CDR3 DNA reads TGTGCCAGCAGCCTTGGGATGGGGGTGCTAGATACGCAGTATTTT. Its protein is CASSLGMGVLDTQYF.

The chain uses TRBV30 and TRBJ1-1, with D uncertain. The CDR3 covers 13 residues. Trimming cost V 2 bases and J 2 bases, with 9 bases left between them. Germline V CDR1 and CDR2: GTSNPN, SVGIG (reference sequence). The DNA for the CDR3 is TGTGCCTGGAGTCTGGCCAGTAACACTGAAGCTTTCTTT. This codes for CAWSLASNTEAFF. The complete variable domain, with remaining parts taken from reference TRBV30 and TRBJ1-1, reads SQTIHQWPATLVQPVGSPLSLECTVEGTSNPNLYWYRQAAGRGLQLLFYSVGIGQISSEVPQNLSASRPQDRQFILSSKKLLLSDSGFYLCAWSLASNTEAFFGQGTRLTVV.

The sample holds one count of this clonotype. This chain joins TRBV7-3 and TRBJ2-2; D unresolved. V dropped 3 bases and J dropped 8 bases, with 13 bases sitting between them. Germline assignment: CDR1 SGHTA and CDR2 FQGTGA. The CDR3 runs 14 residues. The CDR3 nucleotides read TGTGCCAGCAGCTTGAGCCTCGTAGGTGGGGAGCTGTTTTTT. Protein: CASSLSLVGGELFF.

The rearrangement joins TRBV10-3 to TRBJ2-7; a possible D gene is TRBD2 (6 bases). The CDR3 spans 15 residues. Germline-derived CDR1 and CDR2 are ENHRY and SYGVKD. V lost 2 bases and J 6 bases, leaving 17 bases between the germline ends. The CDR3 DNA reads TGTGCCATCAGTGAGGGAGTTGGAGGGGCCGGCGAGCAGTACTTC. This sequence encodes CAISEGVGGAGEQYF.

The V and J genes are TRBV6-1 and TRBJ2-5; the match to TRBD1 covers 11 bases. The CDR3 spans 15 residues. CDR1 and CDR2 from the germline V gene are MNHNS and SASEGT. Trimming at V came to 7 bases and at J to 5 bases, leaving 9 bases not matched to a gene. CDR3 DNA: TGTGCCAGCATCGGGACAGGGGGGGGATCGGAGACCCAGTACTTC. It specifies CASIGTGGGSETQYF.

The DNA for the CDR3 is TGCAGTGCGACTAGAACAGGGAACACTGAAGCTTTCTTT. This encodes CSATRTGNTEAFF. The chain carries TRBV20-1 and TRBJ1-1, with a weak D call TRBD1 (5 bases). Trimming shortened V by 6 bases and J by 1 base, and 12 bases separated the two germline ends. Germline loops: CDR1 DFQATT, CDR2 SNEGSKA (reference sequence). CDR3 length: 13 amino acids.

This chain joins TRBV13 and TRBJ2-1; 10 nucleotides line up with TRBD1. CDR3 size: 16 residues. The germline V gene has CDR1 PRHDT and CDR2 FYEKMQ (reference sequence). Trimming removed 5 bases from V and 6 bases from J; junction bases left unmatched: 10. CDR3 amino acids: CASSPPTGGEGNEQFF. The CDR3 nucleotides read TGTGCCAGCAGCCCTCCGACAGGGGGCGAAGGCAATGAGCAGTTCTTC. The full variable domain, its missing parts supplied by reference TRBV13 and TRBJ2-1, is AAGVIQSPRHLIKEKRETATLKCYPIPRHDTVYWYQQGPGQDPQFLISFYEKMQSDKGSIPDRFSAQQFSDYHSELNMSSLELGDSALYFCASSPPTGGEGNEQFFGPGTRLTVL.

The CDR3 here is CASSRTPTNEKLFF. CDR3 sequence (DNA): TGTGCCAGCAGCCGGACCCCGACTAATGAAAAACTGTTTTTT. The chain carries TRBV7-8 and TRBJ1-4; no reliable D call. The CDR3 extends over 14 amino acids. Trimming left V 5 bases short and J 2 bases short, with 9 bases between. Germline V lookup: CDR1 SGHVS, CDR2 FQNEAQ.

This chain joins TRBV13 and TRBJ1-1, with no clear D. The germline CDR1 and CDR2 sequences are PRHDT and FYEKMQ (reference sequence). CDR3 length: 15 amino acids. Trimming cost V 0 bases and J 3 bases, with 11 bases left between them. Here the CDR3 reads CASSLGARVDTEAFF. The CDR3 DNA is TGTGCCAGCAGCTTAGGGGCAAGGGTGGACACTGAAGCTTTCTTT.

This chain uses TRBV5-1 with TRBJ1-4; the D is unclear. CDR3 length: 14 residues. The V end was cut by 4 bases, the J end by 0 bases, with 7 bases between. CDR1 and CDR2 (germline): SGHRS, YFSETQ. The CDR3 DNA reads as TGCGCCAGCAGCACGGGCACAACTAATGAAAAACTGTTTTTT. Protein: CASSTGTTNEKLFF.

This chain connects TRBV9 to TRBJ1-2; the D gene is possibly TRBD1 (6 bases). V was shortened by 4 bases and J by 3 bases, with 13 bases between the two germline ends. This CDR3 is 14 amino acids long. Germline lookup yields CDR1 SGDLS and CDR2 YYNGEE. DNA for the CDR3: TGTGCCAGCAGCCAGGACAGCAGTCACTATGGCTACACCTTC. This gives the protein CASSQDSSHYGYTF.

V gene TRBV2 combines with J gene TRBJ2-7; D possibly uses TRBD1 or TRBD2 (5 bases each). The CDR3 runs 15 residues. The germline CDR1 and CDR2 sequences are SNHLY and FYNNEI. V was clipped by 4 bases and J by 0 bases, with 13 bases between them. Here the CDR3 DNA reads TGTGCCAGCAGTGGGGACGACTCGAGCTCCTACGAGCAGTACTTC. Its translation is CASSGDDSSSYEQYF. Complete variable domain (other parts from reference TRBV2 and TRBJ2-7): EPEVTQTPSHQVTQMGQEVILRCVPISNHLYFYWYRQILGQKVEFLVSFYNNEISEKSEIFDDQFSVERPDGSNFTLKIRSTKLEDSAMYFCASSGDDSSSYEQYFGPGTRLTVT.

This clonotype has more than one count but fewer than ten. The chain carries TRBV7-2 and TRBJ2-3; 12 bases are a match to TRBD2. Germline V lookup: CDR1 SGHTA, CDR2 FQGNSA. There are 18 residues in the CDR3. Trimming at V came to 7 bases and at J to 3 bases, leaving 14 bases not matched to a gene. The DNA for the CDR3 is TGTGCCAGCACCCAAAGTTGGCTAGCGGGAGGGCCAACAGATACGCAGTATTTT. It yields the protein CASTQSWLAGGPTDTQYF.

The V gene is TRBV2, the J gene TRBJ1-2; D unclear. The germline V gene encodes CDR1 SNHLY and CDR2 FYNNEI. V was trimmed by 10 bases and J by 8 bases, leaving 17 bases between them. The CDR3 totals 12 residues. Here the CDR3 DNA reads TGTGCCACCCTCTTATTCGAGGTCGGCTACACCTTC. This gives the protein CATLLFEVGYTF.

This CDR3 reads CASSLSSTGTDNEKLFF. The CDR3 DNA reads as TGTGCCAGCAGCTTAAGTAGTACGGGGACAGATAATGAAAAACTGTTTTTT. The chain links TRBV7-9 to TRBJ1-4, with 7 bases lining up with TRBD1. The V gene's germline CDR1 is SEHNR and CDR2 FQNEAQ (reference sequence). Unmatched junction bases numbered 10, after V lost 2 bases and J lost 4 bases. The CDR3 runs 17 residues. The full variable domain, its missing parts supplied by reference TRBV7-9 and TRBJ1-4, is DTGVSQNPRHKITKRGQNVTFRCDPISEHNRLYWYRQTLGQGPEFLTYFQNEAQLEKSRLLSDRFSAERPKGSFSTLEIQRTEQGDSAMYLCASSLSSTGTDNEKLFFGSGTQLSVL.

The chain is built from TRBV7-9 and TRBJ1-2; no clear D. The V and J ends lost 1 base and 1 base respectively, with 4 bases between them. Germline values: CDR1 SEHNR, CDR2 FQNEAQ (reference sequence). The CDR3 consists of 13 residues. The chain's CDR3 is CASSLEFNYGYTF. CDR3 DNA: TGTGCCAGCAGCTTAGAGTTTAACTATGGCTACACCTTC.

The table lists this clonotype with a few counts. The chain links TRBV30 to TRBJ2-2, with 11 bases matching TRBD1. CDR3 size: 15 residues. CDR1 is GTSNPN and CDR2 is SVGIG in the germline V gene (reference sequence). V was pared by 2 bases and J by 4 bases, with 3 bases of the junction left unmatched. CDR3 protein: CAWSMGQGVTGELFF. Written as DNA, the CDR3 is TGTGCCTGGAGTATGGGACAGGGGGTCACCGGGGAGCTGTTTTTT.

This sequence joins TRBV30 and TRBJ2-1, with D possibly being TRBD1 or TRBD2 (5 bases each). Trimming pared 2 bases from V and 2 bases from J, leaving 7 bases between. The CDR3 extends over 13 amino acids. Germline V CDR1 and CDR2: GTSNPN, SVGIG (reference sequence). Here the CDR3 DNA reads TGTGCCTGGAGTAGAGGGGCCTACAATGAGCAGTTCTTC. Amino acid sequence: CAWSRGAYNEQFF.

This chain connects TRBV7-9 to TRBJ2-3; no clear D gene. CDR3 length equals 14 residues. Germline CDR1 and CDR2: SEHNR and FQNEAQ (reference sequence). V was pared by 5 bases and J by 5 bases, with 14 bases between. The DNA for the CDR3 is TGTGCCAGCAGCCCCCCCATTTCCCAAGATACGCAGTATTTT. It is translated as CASSPPISQDTQYF.

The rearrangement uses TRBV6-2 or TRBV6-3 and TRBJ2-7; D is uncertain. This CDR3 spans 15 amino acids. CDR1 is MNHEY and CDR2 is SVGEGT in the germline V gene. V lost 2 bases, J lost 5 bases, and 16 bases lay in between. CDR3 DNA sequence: TGTGCCAGCAGTTACCGTGGGTTGTTGGGCCACGAGCAGTACTTC. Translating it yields CASSYRGLLGHEQYF.

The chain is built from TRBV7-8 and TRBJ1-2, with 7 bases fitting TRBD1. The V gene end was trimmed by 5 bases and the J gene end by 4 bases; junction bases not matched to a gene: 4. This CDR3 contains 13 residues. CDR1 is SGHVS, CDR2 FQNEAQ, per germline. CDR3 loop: CASSQGGPYGYTF. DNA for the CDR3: TGTGCCAGCAGCCAAGGGGGCCCCTATGGCTACACCTTC. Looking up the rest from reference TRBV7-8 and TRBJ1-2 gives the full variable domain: GAGVSQSPRYKVAKRGQDVALRCDPISGHVSLFWYQQALGQGPEFLTYFQNEAQLDKSGLPSDRFFAERPEGSVSTLKIQRTQQEDSAVYLCASSQGGPYGYTFGSGTRLTVV.

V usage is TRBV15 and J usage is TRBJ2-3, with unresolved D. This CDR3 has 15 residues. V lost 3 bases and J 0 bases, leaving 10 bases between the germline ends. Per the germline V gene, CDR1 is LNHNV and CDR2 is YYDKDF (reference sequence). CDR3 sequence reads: CATSRGHLSTDTQYF. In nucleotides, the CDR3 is TGTGCCACCAGCAGGGGCCACCTGAGCACAGATACGCAGTATTTT. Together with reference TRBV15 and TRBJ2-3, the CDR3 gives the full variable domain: DAMVIQNPRYQVTQFGKPVTLSCSQTLNHNVMYWYQQKSSQAPKLLFHYYDKDFNNEADTPDNFQSRRPNTSFCFLDIRSPGLGDTAMYLCATSRGHLSTDTQYFGPGTRLTVL.